Presented here are 8 T cell receptor beta chains from one specimen sequenced in a study of T cell changes during pregnancy in multiple sclerosis. The assay was immunoSEQ multiplex PCR, and TCRdb's table has in-frame clones only and misses some. The table lists tens of thousands of clones, 90% to 95% of them singletons. The sample here was peripheral blood, taken after pregnancy. The receptors were gathered from a female donor with multiple sclerosis, enrolled in a pregnancy study.

The V call is TRBV19, the J call TRBJ2-7, with D perhaps matching TRBD2 (6 bases). This CDR3 contains 14 residues. Per germline, CDR1 LNHDA and CDR2 SQIVND (reference sequence). The V end was cut by 1 base, the J end by 5 bases, with 12 bases between. The CDR3 loop reads CASSIGGRNHEQYF. CDR3 sequence (DNA): TGTGCCAGTAGTATAGGTGGGAGGAATCACGAGCAGTACTTC.

The V gene is TRBV14, the J gene TRBJ2-1, with 7 bases aligning to TRBD2. V was pared by 1 base and J by 6 bases, with 9 bases of the junction left unmatched. The CDR3 is 16 amino acids. Germline V gives CDR1 SGHDN, CDR2 FVKESK. CDR3 amino acids: CASSQVVGGEGNEQFF. CDR3 DNA: TGTGCCAGCAGCCAAGTAGTGGGCGGGGAGGGCAATGAGCAGTTCTTC.

The chain has TRBV2 and TRBJ2-3; D remains ambiguous. This CDR3 spans 13 amino acids. Germline lookup yields CDR1 SNHLY and CDR2 FYNNEI. V was trimmed by 6 bases and J by 4 bases, leaving 11 bases between them. CDR3 DNA sequence: TGTGCCAGCAGGGGCACGGTCGCAGATACGCAGTATTTT. Protein sequence: CASRGTVADTQYF. The whole variable domain, remainder taken from reference TRBV2 and TRBJ2-3, is EPEVTQTPSHQVTQMGQEVILRCVPISNHLYFYWYRQILGQKVEFLVSFYNNEISEKSEIFDDQFSVERPDGSNFTLKIRSTKLEDSAMYFCASRGTVADTQYFGPGTRLTVL.

This clone appeared once. The chain uses TRBV9 and TRBJ1-2; D remains unclear. Trimming took off 0 bases at V and 7 bases at J, with 7 bases between the two ends. The CDR3 spans 12 residues. Germline assignment: CDR1 SGDLS and CDR2 YYNGEE. The CDR3 nucleotides read TGTGCCAGCAGCGTAGGGGCGCGTGGCTACACCTTC. As protein: CASSVGARGYTF. Complete variable domain (other parts from reference TRBV9 and TRBJ1-2): DSGVTQTPKHLITATGQRVTLRCSPRSGDLSVYWYQQSLDQGLQFLIQYYNGEERAKGNILERFSAQQFPDLHSELNLSSLELGDSALYFCASSVGARGYTFGSGTRLTVV.

The chain links TRBV11-2 to TRBJ2-6, with D perhaps matching TRBD1 (6 bases). V lost 5 bases, J lost 2 bases, and 22 bases lay in between. The CDR3 is 19 amino acids. The germline V gene has CDR1 SGHAT and CDR2 FQNNGV. CDR3 residues: CASSPPSWGPKTGANVLTF. CDR3 DNA sequence: TGTGCCAGCAGCCCCCCGAGCTGGGGGCCCAAGACTGGGGCCAACGTCCTGACTTTC.

DNA of the CDR3: TGTGCCAGCAGTTTATCTTTCTTGGACAGGGGAACTGGCTACACCTTC. Translated, it gives CASSLSFLDRGTGYTF. The V and J genes are TRBV27 and TRBJ1-2; 9 bases match TRBD1. J lost 7 bases, V lost 0 bases, and 9 bases had no gene match. Germline CDR1 reads MNHEY; CDR2 reads SMNVEV (reference sequence). The CDR3 has 16 residues.

This sequence joins TRBV30 and TRBJ1-1, with D uncertain. Germline CDR1 and CDR2: GTSNPN and SVGIG (reference sequence). Trimming took off 4 bases at V and 3 bases at J, with 12 bases between the two ends. This CDR3 contains 13 residues. CDR3: CAWMEESYTEAFF. CDR3 sequence (DNA): TGTGCCTGGATGGAGGAATCGTACACTGAAGCTTTCTTT.

The chain links TRBV12-5 to TRBJ2-5; D unclear. Trimming took 2 bases from V and 3 from J, leaving 4 bases between them. This CDR3 is built from 12 residues. Per the germline V gene, CDR1 is LGHNT and CDR2 is FRNRAP. In nucleotides, the CDR3 is TGTGCTAGTGGTTTGACTAAAGAGACCCAGTACTTC. This gives the protein CASGLTKETQYF. Based on the CDR3 plus reference TRBV12-5 and TRBJ2-5, the full variable domain is DARVTQTPRHKVTEMGQEVTMRCQPILGHNTVFWYRQTMMQGLELLAYFRNRAPLDDSGMPKDRFSAEMPDATLATLKIQPSEPRDSAVYFCASGLTKETQYFGPGTRLLVL.